These T cell receptor beta chains were read from a single sample in a study of CD8+ T cells in alopecia areata. Clones were read by immunoSEQ multiplex PCR, and TCRdb kept only the in-frame ones, dropping some. The sample shows about 200,000 clones, more than 55% of them seen only once. The sequencing sample was made of CD8+ T cells sorted from blood. The origin of the receptors is a human donor in good health. Each CDR3 is given with its conserved first and last residue. A D gene is named only where the DNA matches it firmly. Some rows mark clone size as missing; the rest say once, few, many or name a class of expanded clone.

J: TRBJ1-6; size: NA; D: TRBD1; V: TRBV27; CDR3: CASSGTGSSPLHF; DNA: TGTGCCAGCAGTGGGACAGGGAGTTCACCCCTCCACTTT
J: TRBJ1-3; size: few; D: NA; V: TRBV30; CDR3: CAWSPSPGNTIYF; DNA: TGTGCCTGGAGTCCCAGTCCTGGAAACACCATATATTTT
J: TRBJ1-1; size: NA; D: NA; V: TRBV7-9; CDR3: CASSPRGGGSTEAFF; DNA: TGTGCCAGCAGCCCCCGGGGAGGGGGGAGCACTGAAGCTTTCTTT
J: TRBJ2-5; size: NA; D: NA; V: TRBV12-5; CDR3: CASGLGTETQYF; DNA: TGTGCTAGTGGTTTAGGAACAGAGACCCAGTACTTC
J: TRBJ2-7; size: few; D: TRBD1; V: TRBV27; CDR3: CASNPRRTGLVEQYF; DNA: TGTGCCAGCAACCCTCGGAGGACAGGGCTCGTCGAGCAGTACTTC
J: TRBJ2-1; size: NA; D: NA; V: TRBV27; CDR3: CASSLGNEQFF; DNA: TGTGCCAGCTCCCTGGGCAATGAGCAGTTCTTC
J: TRBJ2-1; size: NA; D: NA; V: TRBV2; CDR3: CASSEALGEYNEQFF; DNA: TGTGCCAGCAGTGAAGCTCTAGGGGAATACAATGAGCAGTTCTTC
J: TRBJ1-2; size: NA; D: NA; V: TRBV19; CDR3: CASTSRPVYDYGYTF; DNA: TGTGCCAGTACATCACGACCAGTCTACGACTATGGCTACACCTTC
J: TRBJ1-1; size: NA; D: NA; V: TRBV6-5; CDR3: CASRWTRNTEAFF; DNA: TGTGCCTCTAGGTGGACAAGGAACACTGAAGCTTTCTTT
J: TRBJ2-1; size: NA; D: TRBD1; V: TRBV4-2; CDR3: CASSQATGDNEQFF; DNA: TGTGCCAGCAGCCAAGCGACAGGGGACAATGAGCAGTTCTTC
J: TRBJ1-1; size: few; D: TRBD1; V: TRBV4-1; CDR3: CASSHDGQGGTEAFF; DNA: TGCGCCAGCAGCCATGACGGACAGGGTGGGACTGAAGCTTTCTTT
J: TRBJ2-3; size: NA; D: TRBD1; V: TRBV28; CDR3: CASSFWGQGKTDTQYF; DNA: TGTGCCAGCAGTTTTTGGGGACAGGGGAAGACAGATACGCAGTATTTT
J: TRBJ1-5; size: few; D: TRBD1; V: TRBV4-1; CDR3: CASSLRTGGGNQPQHF; DNA: TGCGCCAGCAGCCTCAGGACAGGGGGCGGCAATCAGCCCCAGCATTTT